A single sample is the source of the 19 T cell receptor beta chains below, sequenced in a study of cytomegalovirus exposure and HLA in healthy donors. Primers included in the PCR were 60 Vbeta and 13 Jbeta primers. TCRdb's copy holds only in-frame clones and misses some; the assay was immunoSEQ multiplex PCR. Of about 180,000 clones listed, over 75% are singletons. Sequencing used PBMCs. The receptors stem from a man aged 40-55 years in good health and CMV-seropositive.

The genes are TRBV6-1 and TRBJ2-5; the D gene is possibly TRBD1 (5 bases). The germline V gene encodes CDR1 MNHNS and CDR2 SASEGT. V shed 3 bases and J shed 2 bases, with 13 bases lying between them. CDR3 length equals 15 residues. CDR3 DNA sequence: TGTGCCAGCAGTGAGGGGCTCGGCGGTCAAGAGACCCAGTACTTC. Translation: CASSEGLGGQETQYF.

The chain is built from TRBV5-1 and TRBJ2-7; 7 positions match TRBD2. Per the germline V gene, CDR1 is SGHRS and CDR2 is YFSETQ. With 5 bases clipped from V and 3 bases from J, the junction kept 5 bases outside the gene matches. CDR3 length equals 13 residues. CDR3 amino acids: CASRRTGGYEQYF. CDR3 nucleotides: TGCGCCAGCAGACGGACGGGAGGCTACGAGCAGTACTTC. Variable domain in full (rest from reference TRBV5-1 and TRBJ2-7): KAGVTQTPRYLIKTRGQQVTLSCSPISGHRSVSWYQQTPGQGLQFLFEYFSETQRNKGNFPGRFSGRQFSNSRSEMNVSTLELGDSALYLCASRRTGGYEQYFGPGTRLTVT.

The rearrangement joins TRBV15 to TRBJ2-2; no definite D call. CDR1 LNHNV and CDR2 YYDKDF come from the germline V gene (reference sequence). The CDR3 spans 13 residues. Trimming left V 3 bases short and J 1 base short, with 3 bases between. This CDR3 reads CATSSWNTGELFF. Written as DNA, the CDR3 is TGTGCCACCAGCAGCTGGAACACCGGGGAGCTGTTTTTT.

V gene TRBV5-6 combines with J gene TRBJ2-5, with D possibly TRBD1 on 5 matching bases. Germline V gene sequence: CDR1 SGHDT, CDR2 YYEEEE. The CDR3 consists of 16 residues. V was pared by 1 base and J by 2 bases, with 15 bases between. CDR3 sequence (DNA): TGTGCCAGCAGCTTGCCAGGGCTTCTATTTCAAGAGACCCAGTACTTC. It is translated as CASSLPGLLFQETQYF.

The V and J genes are TRBV6-4 and TRBJ2-3; TRBD2 matches at 7 bases. Per germline, CDR1 MRHNA and CDR2 SNTAGT. The CDR3 loop spans 15 amino acids. The trim removed 7 bases at V and 0 bases at J, leaving 7 bases unmatched. For the CDR3, the DNA is TGTGCCAGCACAAATCCCGGGAGGAGCACAGATACGCAGTATTTT. This gives the protein CASTNPGRSTDTQYF.

Concerning this clone itself: The same CDR3 can be traced to other DNA sequences in this sample. V gene TRBV11-3 combines with J gene TRBJ1-1; D is unresolved. V was clipped by 2 bases and J by 8 bases, with 12 bases between them. This CDR3 is 13 amino acids long. The V gene's germline CDR1 is SGHNT and CDR2 YENEEA. The CDR3 DNA follows: TGTGCCAGCAGCTTAAGGCGGGGATTAGAAGCTTTCTTT. Protein sequence: CASSLRRGLEAFF.

This clone was counted a single time. Relative to the germline gene, one junction end is altered; a read error may explain this. This chain connects TRBV6-1 to TRBJ2-7, with D perhaps matching TRBD2 (6 bases). The germline CDR1 and CDR2 sequences are MNHNS and SASEGT. The CDR3 has 13 residues. The CDR3 coding sequence is TGTGCCAGCAGTGATGGGACTTCGCCCGAGCGGAACTTC. Translated, it gives CASSDGTSPERNF.

The V call is TRBV6-1, the J call TRBJ2-3; D possibly corresponds to TRBD1 (5 bases). Germline CDR1 reads MNHNS; CDR2 reads SASEGT. The CDR3 contains 12 residues. Trimming removed 10 bases at V and 0 bases at J, with 8 bases between. The CDR3 loop is CATRQSTDTQYF. The CDR3 nucleotides are TGTGCCACCCGACAGAGCACAGATACGCAGTATTTT.

The chain links TRBV27 to TRBJ2-7, with 7 bases aligning to TRBD2. Germline loops: CDR1 MNHEY, CDR2 SMNVEV (reference sequence). The CDR3 has 15 residues. The V segment lost 5 bases and the J segment 0 bases; nucleotides outside the gene matches: 7. The CDR3 DNA is TGTGCCAGCAGTGTCATAGCGGGCAGCTCCTACGAGCAGTACTTC. It encodes CASSVIAGSSYEQYF.

The chain is built from TRBV6-5 and TRBJ2-7; 10 bases fit TRBD1. CDR3 length equals 15 residues. The germline gives CDR1 MNHEY, CDR2 SVGAGI. Trimming cost V 5 bases and J 9 bases; bases outside gene matches: 13. In DNA form, the CDR3 reads TGTGCCAGCAGTCATCGGGACAGGGGACCCCACGGGCAGTACTTC. Amino acid sequence: CASSHRDRGPHGQYF.

As for this clone: A read error may produce the germline difference seen at one junction end. This rearrangement joins TRBV19 to TRBJ2-6; 8 positions match TRBD1. The germline V gene encodes CDR1 LNHDA and CDR2 SQIVND (reference sequence). This CDR3 is 16 amino acids long. The CDR3 protein is CASSIQGAGGANGLTF. DNA for the CDR3: TGTGCCAGTAGTATACAGGGGGCTGGTGGGGCCAACGGCCTGACTTTC.

The CDR3 DNA reads TGTGCCAGCAGCCGGGACGGGAGCTCCTACAATGAGCAGTTCTTC. Its protein is CASSRDGSSYNEQFF. The chain combines TRBV7-7 with TRBJ2-1; D is perhaps TRBD2 (6 bases). Germline CDR1 SSHAT, CDR2 FNYEAQ (reference sequence). Deletions cut 5 bases from V and 0 bases from J, with 11 bases between. This CDR3 is 15 amino acids long. Complete variable domain (other parts from reference TRBV7-7 and TRBJ2-1): GAGVSQSPRYKVTKRGQDVTLRCDPISSHATLYWYQQALGQGPEFLTYFNYEAQPDKSGLPSDRFSAERPEGSISTLTIQRTEQRDSAMYRCASSRDGSSYNEQFFGPGTRLTVL.

The chain is built from TRBV5-1 and TRBJ1-4; 9 bases agree with TRBD1. Germline V CDR1 and CDR2: SGHRS, YFSETQ. Trimming removed 4 bases from V and 4 bases from J; junction bases left unmatched: 5. The CDR3 sequence is 15 residues long. The CDR3 reads CASSGTGGDNEKLFF. DNA for the CDR3: TGCGCCAGCAGCGGTACAGGGGGCGATAATGAAAAACTGTTTTTT.

This clone has more than one count but fewer than ten. The chain carries TRBV18 and TRBJ1-4, with D maybe TRBD1 (5 bases). V lost 2 bases, J lost 8 bases, and 12 bases lay in between. CDR1 and CDR2 (germline): KGHSH, LQKENI. The CDR3 is 14 amino acids. The CDR3 DNA follows: TGTGCCAGCTCACCAGTTGACAGCCCGGAAAAACTGTTTTTT. Protein sequence: CASSPVDSPEKLFF.

There are a few counts of this clone. The gene calls are TRBV30 and TRBJ1-2; 9 nucleotides match TRBD1. V lost 0 bases and J lost 5; bases outside the gene matches: 4. Per germline, CDR1 GTSNPN and CDR2 SVGIG (reference sequence). The CDR3 is 14 amino acids. In DNA, the CDR3 is TGTGCCTGGAGTGTACAGGGGACAGGGTATGGCTACACCTTC. This translates into CAWSVQGTGYGYTF.

J is TRBJ2-3 and V is TRBV28; D possibly corresponds to TRBD1 (6 bases). This CDR3 contains 14 residues. V was clipped by 6 bases and J by 4 bases, with 14 bases between them. The germline V gene encodes CDR1 MDHEN and CDR2 SYDVKM. This CDR3 is CASREGGIADTQYF. The CDR3 DNA sequence: TGTGCCAGCAGGGAAGGGGGTATTGCAGATACGCAGTATTTT.

This clone was recorded a few times. V gene TRBV5-6 combines with J gene TRBJ2-7, with a weak D call TRBD1 (6 bases). The CDR3 contains 16 residues. V was clipped by 0 bases and J by 2 bases, with 15 bases between them. Germline CDR1 and CDR2: SGHDT and YYEEEE. The CDR3 DNA reads TGTGCCAGCAGCTTGGGCTCAGGGGACCTAGCCTACGAGCAGTACTTC. Translating gives CASSLGSGDLAYEQYF.

V gene TRBV29-1 combines with J gene TRBJ2-2; 8 bases are shared with TRBD2. This CDR3 contains 14 residues. V lost 3 bases to trimming and J lost 6 bases; unmatched junction nucleotides: 6. The germline V gene has CDR1 SQVTM and CDR2 ANQGSEA. CDR3 sequence reads: CSVDSGKVAGELFF. CDR3 coding DNA: TGCAGCGTTGATAGCGGGAAAGTGGCCGGGGAGCTGTTTTTT.

Regarding this clone: Its ends do not fully match the called genes, so a read error is possible. The chain carries TRBV5-1 and TRBJ2-6; possibly TRBD1 for D (5 bases). The germline V gene encodes CDR1 SGHRS and CDR2 YFSETQ. This CDR3 region has 14 residues. CDR3 protein: CASSPDGGANGLTF. CDR3 bases: TGCGCCAGCAGCCCGGACGGTGGGGCCAACGGCCTGACTTTC.